This entry lists 21 T cell receptor beta chains sequenced from one sample in a study of regulatory and conventional T cells in RAG deficiency. Profiling relied on immunoSEQ multiplex PCR, and the TCRdb table lists in-frame clones only, not all of them. The sample contains 7,100 or so clones, around nine tenths of which appear only once. Genomic DNA came from blood regulatory T cells gated CD4+ CD25-high CD127-low. This sample was shared with a second study, whose subject was regulatory T cells. That study adds: The primer mix had 52 TRBV and 13 TRBJ primers.

Sequencing was carried out using CD127- CD25+ CD4+ Tregs sorted from blood. The source is a human donor in good health.

This clone was detected only once. The chain links TRBV29-1 to TRBJ1-2; a weak D match, TRBD1 (5 bases). Trimming cost V 1 base and J 8 bases, with 14 bases left between them. Per the germline V gene, CDR1 is SQVTM and CDR2 is ANQGSEA. The CDR3 spans 13 residues. Here the CDR3 DNA reads TGCAGCGTTGAAGTGCAGGTGGGACTGGGCTACACCTTC. This sequence encodes CSVEVQVGLGYTF.

The rearrangement links TRBV7-9 to TRBJ1-1; 9 nucleotides match TRBD1. V dropped 5 bases and J dropped 6; count of bases not matched to a gene: 7. Germline loops: CDR1 SEHNR, CDR2 FQNEAQ (reference sequence). This CDR3 comprises 14 residues. The CDR3 DNA sequence: TGTGCCAGCAGCCCCGGGACAGGGTCTGCTGAAGCTTTCTTT. As protein: CASSPGTGSAEAFF.

The chain couples TRBV7-9 to TRBJ2-1; 10 positions agree with TRBD2. Germline V gene sequence: CDR1 SEHNR, CDR2 FQNEAQ (reference sequence). V lost 1 base and J lost 10; bases outside the gene matches: 7. The CDR3 loop spans 15 amino acids. The CDR3 DNA is TGTGCCAGCAGCTTAGGAGCTAGCGGGGGCGCGGAGCAGTTCTTC. This translates into CASSLGASGGAEQFF.

V and J are TRBV5-1 and TRBJ2-3; possible D gene TRBD2, 6 bases. Germline CDR1 is SGHRS and CDR2 is YFSETQ. The CDR3 has 17 residues. V lost 0 bases, J lost 2 bases, and 16 bases lay in between. The CDR3 is CASSLGHGGASTDTQYF. As DNA, the CDR3 is TGCGCCAGCAGCTTGGGCCACGGCGGGGCGTCCACAGATACGCAGTATTTT. The complete variable domain, with remaining parts taken from reference TRBV5-1 and TRBJ2-3, reads KAGVTQTPRYLIKTRGQQVTLSCSPISGHRSVSWYQQTPGQGLQFLFEYFSETQRNKGNFPGRFSGRQFSNSRSEMNVSTLELGDSALYLCASSLGHGGASTDTQYFGPGTRLTVL.

This clone was seen a single time. The chain joins TRBV7-9 to TRBJ1-5; no definite D call. V was cut by 1 base and J by 7 bases, with 5 bases left in between. The germline gives CDR1 SEHNR, CDR2 FQNEAQ (reference sequence). The CDR3 contains 12 residues. CDR3 protein: CASSLGLQPQHF. Here the CDR3 DNA reads TGTGCCAGCAGCTTAGGTCTGCAGCCCCAGCATTTT.

The rearrangement joins TRBV5-5 to TRBJ1-2; perhaps TRBD1 as D (6 bases). V lost 4 bases and J 4 bases, leaving 14 bases between the germline ends. The CDR3 length is 14 residues. The germline gives CDR1 SGHKS, CDR2 YYEKEE (reference sequence). The CDR3 region has the DNA TGTGCCAGCAGCCCGGGACATGTGGTCTATGGCTACACCTTC. Translated: CASSPGHVVYGYTF.

The rearrangement joins TRBV6-5 to TRBJ1-1; D is unclear. The V end was cut by 6 bases, the J end by 7 bases, with 18 bases between. This CDR3 spans 14 amino acids. Germline CDR1 reads MNHEY; CDR2 reads SVGAGI. The CDR3 DNA is TGTGCCAGCAGATTCAATCAAAACAGAGATGAAGCTTTCTTT. This sequence encodes CASRFNQNRDEAFF.

The chain joins TRBV7-9 to TRBJ1-1, with D possibly matching TRBD1 (6 bases). Trimming removed 4 bases from V and 1 base from J, with 16 bases in between. This CDR3 is built from 16 residues. Germline CDR1 and CDR2: SEHNR and FQNEAQ (reference sequence). CDR3 nucleotides: TGTGCCAGCAGCTATGGACAGATACCACAGAACACTGAAGCTTTCTTT. Translating it yields CASSYGQIPQNTEAFF.

The chain has TRBV6-6 and TRBJ1-1, with TRBD1 identical over 7 bases. After removal of 11 bases from V and 4 bases from J, the junction contained 7 bases not matched to a gene. Per the germline V gene, CDR1 is MNHNY and CDR2 is SVGAGI (reference sequence). The CDR3 extends over 12 amino acids. In DNA, the CDR3 is TGTGCCTCAAGACAGGGATCCACTGAAGCTTTCTTT. Its protein is CASRQGSTEAFF.

V is TRBV12-5 and J is TRBJ1-1, with D unresolved. Germline values: CDR1 LGHNT, CDR2 FRNRAP. The CDR3 length is 15 residues. V was shortened by 3 bases and J by 4 bases, with 15 bases between the two germline ends. The CDR3 nucleotides are TGTGCTAGTGGTTTCGCCGCGGGTATGGGCACTGAAGCTTTCTTT. This gives the protein CASGFAAGMGTEAFF. The complete variable domain, with remaining parts taken from reference TRBV12-5 and TRBJ1-1, reads DARVTQTPRHKVTEMGQEVTMRCQPILGHNTVFWYRQTMMQGLELLAYFRNRAPLDDSGMPKDRFSAEMPDATLATLKIQPSEPRDSAVYFCASGFAAGMGTEAFFGQGTRLTVV.

The rearrangement links TRBV6-5 to TRBJ2-3, with a weak D call TRBD1 (6 bases). CDR3 length: 14 residues. V was clipped by 6 bases and J by 0 bases, with 10 bases between them. From germline, CDR1 is MNHEY and CDR2 SVGAGI. CDR3 loop: CASRWTDSTDTQYF. The DNA of the CDR3 is TGTGCCAGCAGGTGGACAGACAGCACAGATACGCAGTATTTT.

A remark on this clone: The junction departs from germline at one end; a sequencing error may be responsible. Different DNA sequences within this sample yield the same CDR3. This chain connects TRBV6-6 to TRBJ1-6; 8 nucleotides agree with TRBD1. This CDR3 spans 15 amino acids. Germline V gene sequence: CDR1 MNHNY, CDR2 SVGAGI (reference sequence). The chain's CDR3 is CASRDRASYNSPLHF. CDR3 DNA sequence: TGTGCCAGCAGGGACAGGGCCTCCTATAATTCCCCCCTCCACTTT.

On this clone: In the same sample, other DNA sequences code for this CDR3. The chain joins TRBV2 to TRBJ1-6; the D gene is possibly TRBD1 (5 bases). The CDR3 runs to 15 residues. V lost 2 bases to trimming and J lost 5 bases, with 10 bases between them. Germline lookup yields CDR1 SNHLY and CDR2 FYNNEI. The CDR3 bases are TGTGCCAGCAGTGAACAGGGCCCAAATAATTCACCCCTCCACTTT. It encodes CASSEQGPNNSPLHF.

CDR3 loop: CASSLGQTTGELFF. As DNA, the CDR3 is TGCGCCAGCAGCTTGGGCCAGACTACCGGGGAGCTGTTTTTT. This chain joins TRBV5-1 and TRBJ2-2; D call uncertain. The CDR3 runs 14 residues. The germline V and J ends were trimmed by 0 bases and 5 bases, with 8 bases remaining between them. Germline-derived CDR1 and CDR2 are SGHRS and YFSETQ.

This clone was observed once. V and J are TRBV18 and TRBJ1-4, with D unclear. Germline V lookup: CDR1 KGHSH, CDR2 LQKENI. V was shortened by 2 bases and J by 0 bases, with 10 bases between the two germline ends. The length of the CDR3 is 16 residues. CDR3 region: CASSPYAGSTNEKLFF. As DNA, the CDR3 is TGTGCCAGCTCACCATACGCGGGGTCAACTAATGAAAAACTGTTTTTT.

The rearrangement links TRBV9 to TRBJ2-3; 16 bases align to TRBD2. From germline, CDR1 is SGDLS and CDR2 YYNGEE. The CDR3 is 17 residues long. Unmatched junction bases numbered 5, after V lost 2 bases and J lost 5 bases. CDR3 coding DNA: TGTGCCAGCAGCGTGGGACTAGCGGGGGGGCGGTTAGATACGCAGTATTTT. Its translation: CASSVGLAGGRLDTQYF.

The chain joins TRBV19 to TRBJ1-1, with D tentatively TRBD1 (5 bases). Trimming took 5 bases from V and 0 from J, leaving 10 bases between them. There are 14 residues in the CDR3. Germline assignment: CDR1 LNHDA and CDR2 SQIVND (reference sequence). The CDR3 DNA is TGTGCCAGTAGTCCCCGGACACTGAACACTGAAGCTTTCTTT. As protein: CASSPRTLNTEAFF.

The V gene is TRBV7-9, the J gene TRBJ2-1; D possibly corresponds to TRBD2 (6 bases). The CDR3 runs to 14 residues. Trimming stripped 11 bases from V and 0 bases from J, with 14 bases between. Germline V CDR1 and CDR2: SEHNR, FQNEAQ (reference sequence). This chain's CDR3 is CACKAGGSYNEQFF. The CDR3 DNA reads TGTGCCTGCAAAGCCGGGGGCTCCTACAATGAGCAGTTCTTC.

This sequence joins TRBV7-6 and TRBJ2-1, with 7 nucleotides matching TRBD1. CDR3 size: 16 residues. Germline-derived CDR1 and CDR2 are SGHVS and FNYEAQ. Losses at the gene ends were 4 bases for V and 5 bases for J; bases not matched to a gene: 11. DNA of the CDR3: TGTGCCAGCAGCTCTAAGACCCGGGACAGAAACAATGAGCAGTTCTTC. Its protein is CASSSKTRDRNNEQFF. The entire variable domain, with the rest obtained from reference TRBV7-6 and TRBJ2-1, is as follows: GAGVSQSPRYKVTKRGQDVALRCDPISGHVSLYWYRQALGQGPEFLTYFNYEAQQDKSGLPNDRFSAERPEGSISTLTIQRTEQRDSAMYRCASSSKTRDRNNEQFFGPGTRLTVL.

The rearrangement joins TRBV5-1 to TRBJ2-5; 12 nucleotides align to TRBD2. Unmatched junction bases numbered 4, after V lost 3 bases and J lost 1 base. This CDR3 region has 16 residues. Germline CDR1 SGHRS, CDR2 YFSETQ. CDR3 residues: CASSSTGLAGQETQYF. CDR3 nucleotide sequence: TGCGCCAGCAGCTCCACGGGACTAGCGGGCCAAGAGACCCAGTACTTC.

The chain is built from TRBV13 and TRBJ2-1; 8 nucleotides match TRBD2. Germline values: CDR1 PRHDT, CDR2 FYEKMQ (reference sequence). This CDR3 region has 12 residues. V lost 3 bases and J lost 14; bases outside the gene matches: 6. CDR3 coding DNA: TGTGCCAGCAGCTTTAGACTAGCGAAGAAGTTCTTC. This translates into CASSFRLAKKFF.